What follows are 5 T cell receptor beta chains derived from one specimen sequenced in a study of T cell repertoires in cytomegalovirus infection. TCRdb itself ran the reads through MiXCR, one entry per CDR3 protein. Of around 360,000 distinct CDR3 sequences detected, just under 35% appear once; the ten largest clones hold 13%. These receptors' targets are unknown. The sample here was cultured PBMCs, taken from culture after CMV antigen stimulation. These receptors were collected from a human donor in good health (CMV status not recorded). Some clones in this sample may be carry-over from other donors' samples.

This clonotype was detected a few times. The chain employs TRBV7-8 and TRBJ2-3; TRBD1 or TRBD2 may be the D gene (6 bases each). The CDR3 loop spans 14 amino acids. The V end lost 7 bases, the J end lost 8 bases, and 19 bases lay between the germline ends. Germline values: CDR1 SGHVS, CDR2 FQNEAQ. CDR3 protein: CASTLGTGRGTQYF. The CDR3 DNA follows: TGTGCCAGCACCCTCGGGACTGGCAGGGGTACGCAGTATTTT.

In this sample, this clonotype turned up once. The V and J genes are TRBV20-1 and TRBJ2-1, with D tentatively TRBD2 (5 bases). This CDR3 is 15 amino acids long. CDR1 and CDR2 (germline): DFQATT, SNEGSKA (reference sequence). V lost 1 base to trimming and J lost 3 bases, with 13 bases between them. CDR3 amino acids: CSARVKRTLYNEQFF. The CDR3 coding sequence is TGCAGTGCTAGAGTTAAGCGGACCCTCTACAATGAGCAGTTCTTC.

V usage is TRBV27 and J usage is TRBJ1-5; D not certain. This CDR3 has 14 amino acids. CDR1 is MNHEY, CDR2 SMNVEV, per germline (reference sequence). The germline V and J ends were trimmed by 5 bases and 5 bases, with 13 bases remaining between them. CDR3 loop: CASSPTRKDQPQHF. The CDR3 DNA reads TGTGCCAGCAGTCCCACTCGGAAAGATCAGCCCCAGCATTTT.

The table lists this clonotype with many counts. The chain employs TRBV7-2 and TRBJ1-1; D might be TRBD1 (5 bases). This CDR3 has 15 amino acids. Per germline, CDR1 SGHTA and CDR2 FQGNSA. V gave up 5 bases and J gave up 3 bases, with 16 bases separating them. CDR3 sequence reads: CASSQRAGRHTEAFF. CDR3 sequence (DNA): TGTGCCAGCAGCCAGCGGGCAGGGCGGCACACTGAAGCTTTCTTT.

The genes are TRBV27 and TRBJ2-1; D perhaps matches TRBD2 (5 bases). V shed 1 base and J shed 8 bases, with 9 bases lying between them. Germline CDR1 MNHEY, CDR2 SMNVEV (reference sequence). The CDR3 runs to 13 residues. This CDR3 is CASSLLAFDEQFF. CDR3 sequence (DNA): TGTGCCAGCAGTTTATTAGCGTTCGATGAGCAGTTCTTC.